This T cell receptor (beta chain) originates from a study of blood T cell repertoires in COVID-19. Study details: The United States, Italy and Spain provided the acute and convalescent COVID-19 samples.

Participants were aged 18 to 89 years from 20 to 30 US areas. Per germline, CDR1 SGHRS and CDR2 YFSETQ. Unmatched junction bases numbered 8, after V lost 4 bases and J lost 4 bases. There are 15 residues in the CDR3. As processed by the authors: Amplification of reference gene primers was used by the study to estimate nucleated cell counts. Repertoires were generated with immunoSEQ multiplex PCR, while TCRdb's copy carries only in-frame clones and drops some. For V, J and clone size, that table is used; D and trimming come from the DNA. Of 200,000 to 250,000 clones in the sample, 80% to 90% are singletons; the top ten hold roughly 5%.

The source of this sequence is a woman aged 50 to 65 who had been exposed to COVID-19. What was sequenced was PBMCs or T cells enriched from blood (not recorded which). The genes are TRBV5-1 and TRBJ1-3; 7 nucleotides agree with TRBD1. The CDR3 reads CASSHGQASGNTIYF. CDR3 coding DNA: TGCGCCAGCAGCCACGGACAGGCCTCAGGAAACACCATATATTTT.